The present T cell receptor (beta chain) was sequenced within a study of T cells in Graves' hyperthyroidism and ophthalmopathy. Across the study: Peripheral blood was obtained at initial diagnosis, preceding any treatment. General study results and limits: Within blood appeared most thyroid clonotypes that had expanded above 0.001.

This CDR3 contains 15 residues. The V gene lost 5 bases and the J gene lost 2 bases, with 15 bases spanning the gap. Ophthalmopathy patients showed a Clinical Activity Score of at least 3, NOSPECS grade of at least 4 and duration under 3 months. Each diagnosis drew on symptoms, thyroxine, TRAb, thyroid ultrasound and orbital computed tomography findings. Comments on this clonotype: The antigen is not known.

It was RNA transcripts that yielded the amplified TCR beta CDR3 regions. The study used the HTBI primer set for a first-round RT-PCR of the TCR CDR3. Via MiXCR, TCRdb re-called the multiplex PCR reads, giving one row per CDR3 protein. The data contain 500,000 to 650,000 distinct CDR3 sequences, around 13% of them singletons. The sequence came from a woman aged 45-60 years with Graves' ophthalmopathy. The chain links TRBV12-3 or TRBV12-4 to TRBJ2-5; D is perhaps TRBD1 or TRBD2 (5 bases each). The sample consisted of blood. Written as DNA, the CDR3 is TGTGCCAGCAGTATCGGGACCCTAACGCAAGAGACCCAGTACTTC. Translating gives CASSIGTLTQETQYF.